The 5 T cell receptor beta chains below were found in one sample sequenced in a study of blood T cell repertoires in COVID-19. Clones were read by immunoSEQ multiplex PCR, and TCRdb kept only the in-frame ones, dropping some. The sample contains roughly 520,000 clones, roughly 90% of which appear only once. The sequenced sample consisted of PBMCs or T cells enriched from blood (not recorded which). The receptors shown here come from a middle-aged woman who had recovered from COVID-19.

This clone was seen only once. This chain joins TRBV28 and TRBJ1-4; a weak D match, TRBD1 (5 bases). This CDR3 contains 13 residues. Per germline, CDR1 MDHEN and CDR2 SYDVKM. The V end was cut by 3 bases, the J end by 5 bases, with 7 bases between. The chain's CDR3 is CASSLGGNEKLFF. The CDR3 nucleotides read TGTGCCAGCAGTTTGGGGGGGAATGAAAAACTGTTTTTT.

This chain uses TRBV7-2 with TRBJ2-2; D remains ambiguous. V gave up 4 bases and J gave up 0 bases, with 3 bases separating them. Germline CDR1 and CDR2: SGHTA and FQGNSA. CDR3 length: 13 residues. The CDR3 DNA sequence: TGTGCCAGCAGCTACTCGAACACCGGGGAGCTGTTTTTT. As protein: CASSYSNTGELFF.

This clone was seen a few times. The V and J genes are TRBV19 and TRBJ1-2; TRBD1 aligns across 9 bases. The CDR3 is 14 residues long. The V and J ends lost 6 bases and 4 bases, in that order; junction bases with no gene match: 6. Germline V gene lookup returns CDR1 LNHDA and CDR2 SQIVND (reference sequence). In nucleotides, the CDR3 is TGTGCCAGTAGCACCAAGGACAGGGGCTATGGCTACACCTTC. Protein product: CASSTKDRGYGYTF.

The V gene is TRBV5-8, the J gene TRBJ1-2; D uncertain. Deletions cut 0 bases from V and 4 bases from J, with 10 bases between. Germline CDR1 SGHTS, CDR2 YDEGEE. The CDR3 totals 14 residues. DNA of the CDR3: TGTGCCAGCAGCTTGGAGGCCAGGCCCTATGGCTACACCTTC. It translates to CASSLEARPYGYTF. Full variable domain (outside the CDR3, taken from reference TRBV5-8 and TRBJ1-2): EAGVTQSPTHLIKTRGQQATLRCSPISGHTSVYWYQQALGLGLQFLLWYDEGEERNRGNFPPRFSGRQFPNYSSELNVNALELEDSALYLCASSLEARPYGYTFGSGTRLTVV.

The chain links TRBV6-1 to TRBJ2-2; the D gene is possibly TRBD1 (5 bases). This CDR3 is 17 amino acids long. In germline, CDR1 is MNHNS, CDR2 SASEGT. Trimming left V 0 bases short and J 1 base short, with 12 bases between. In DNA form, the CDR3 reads TGTGCCAGCAGTGAAGCGTGGGGCACAGGGAACACCGGGGAGCTGTTTTTT. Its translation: CASSEAWGTGNTGELFF.